The clone carrying this TCR beta chain was detected many times. PBMCs were obtained from about 10 ml fresh peripheral blood. In germline, CDR1 is SGHAT, CDR2 FQDESV (reference sequence). V was shortened by 4 bases and J by 4 bases, with 11 bases between the two germline ends. This CDR3 spans 14 amino acids. Researchers amplified the TCR beta CDR3 regions from RNA transcripts. TCR CDR3 underwent first-round RT-PCR with the HTBI primer set. In TCRdb, the multiplex PCR reads were re-called with MiXCR into one record per CDR3 protein. The table includes about 590,000 distinct CDR3 sequences, about 14% detected once. This sample was taken from a study of T cells in Graves' hyperthyroidism and ophthalmopathy. Study context: Initial diagnosis, before any treatment, was when peripheral blood was collected.

The sequenced material came from blood. The genes are TRBV11-1 and TRBJ2-1; D gene ambiguous. The receptor was derived from a woman between 18 and 29 years old with Graves' ophthalmopathy. The CDR3 DNA follows: TGTGCCAGCAGCTCGATCGCAGTATACAATGAGCAGTTCTTC. Protein sequence: CASSSIAVYNEQFF.